These 22 T cell receptor beta chains were all obtained from the same sample, sequenced in a study of T cell repertoires in cytomegalovirus infection. TCRdb reanalysed the reads using MiXCR and keeps one entry per CDR3 protein. The sample shows under 30,000 distinct CDR3 sequences, 20% to 25% of them seen only once. These TCRs' antigens remain unknown. The sample was CD8+ T cells from cultured PBMCs, taken from culture after CMV antigen stimulation. The receptors were gathered from a human donor in good health (CMV status not recorded). Some clones in this sample may be carry-over from other donors' samples.

The CDR3, as DNA: TGTGCCAGCAGCCCTAGGGTGGGGGATTACGAGACAGATACGCAGTATTTT. Its protein product is CASSPRVGDYETDTQYF. V gene TRBV9 combines with J gene TRBJ2-3, with D perhaps given as TRBD1 or TRBD2 (5 bases each). CDR3 length equals 17 residues. CDR1 is SGDLS, CDR2 YYNGEE, per germline. Trimming stripped 4 bases from V and 3 bases from J, with 21 bases between.

This clonotype was detected only a few times. The J gene is TRBJ2-2, the V gene TRBV15, with TRBD1 matching 8 bases. V dropped 4 bases and J dropped 5; count of bases not matched to a gene: 3. The CDR3 runs to 14 residues. The germline gives CDR1 LNHNV, CDR2 YYDKDF (reference sequence). In DNA, the CDR3 is TGTGCCACCAGCAAGGGACAGGCAACCGGGGAGCTGTTTTTT. It codes for CATSKGQATGELFF.

A few counts support this clonotype. The J gene is TRBJ2-1, the V gene TRBV6-2 or TRBV6-3, with 8 bases that match TRBD2. The germline gives CDR1 MNHEY, CDR2 SVGEGT. The CDR3 is 16 amino acids. After removal of 7 bases from V and 0 bases from J, the junction contained 8 bases not matched to a gene. For the CDR3, the DNA is TGTGCCAGCACCCACGGGGGGGGCCGCTCCTACAATGAGCAGTTCTTC. It yields the protein CASTHGGGRSYNEQFF.

This clonotype was found many times. V is TRBV25-1 and J is TRBJ1-6, with 9 bases lining up with TRBD1. Germline-derived CDR1 and CDR2 are MGHDK and SYGVNS. The CDR3 covers 14 residues. V shed 6 bases and J 6 bases; nucleotides not matched to a gene: 3. Here the CDR3 reads CASSWDRANSPLHF. DNA of the CDR3: TGTGCCAGCAGCTGGGACAGGGCTAATTCACCCCTCCACTTT.

A remark on this clonotype: A much larger clone lies a single base off, so this may be a read error. V usage is TRBV6-2 or TRBV6-3 and J usage is TRBJ2-3; D is possibly TRBD2 (6 bases). V lost 7 bases and J lost 3, with 11 bases in between. This CDR3 comprises 13 residues. CDR1 MNHEY and CDR2 SVGEGT come from the germline V gene. The CDR3 DNA is TGTGCCAGCAACGCGGAGGGGACAGATACGCAGTATTTT. It yields the protein CASNAEGTDTQYF.

This clonotype appeared a few times. This chain connects TRBV27 to TRBJ1-1; D gene unclear. Germline loops: CDR1 MNHEY, CDR2 SMNVEV (reference sequence). The CDR3 consists of 13 residues. Between the trimmed V and J ends, which lost 4 bases and 3 bases, there was a span of 9 bases. The CDR3 nucleotides are TGTGCCAGCAGTTCCGGACGGTACACTGAAGCTTTCTTT. Amino acid sequence: CASSSGRYTEAFF.

This clonotype has ten or more counts. This chain uses TRBV7-2 with TRBJ1-6; D unclear. V was cut by 5 bases and J by 3 bases, with 11 bases left in between. Germline V gene sequence: CDR1 SGHTA, CDR2 FQGNSA. This CDR3 is 15 amino acids long. CDR3 loop: CASSPRAVYNSPLHF. The DNA of the CDR3 is TGTGCCAGCAGCCCCCGGGCCGTCTATAATTCACCCCTCCACTTT.

V is TRBV7-4 and J is TRBJ2-5; 7 nucleotides agree with TRBD1. The CDR3 spans 18 residues. Germline V gene lookup returns CDR1 SGHVT and CDR2 SQSDAQ. The junction had 24 bases not matched to a gene; V was cut back by 5 bases and J by 9 bases. CDR3 nucleotides: TGTGCCAGCAGCGTCGCCGCTCAGGGGGTATGGACAAGAGCGGCCCAGTACTTC. Its protein product is CASSVAAQGVWTRAAQYF.

This clonotype was observed a few times. This rearrangement joins TRBV4-1 to TRBJ2-2; no definite D call. This CDR3 spans 17 amino acids. V was trimmed by 4 bases and J by 5 bases, leaving 20 bases between them. From germline, CDR1 is MGHRA and CDR2 YSYEKL. The CDR3 loop reads CASSPYWRSGLTGELFF. CDR3 nucleotide sequence: TGCGCCAGCAGCCCCTATTGGCGGTCCGGGTTGACCGGGGAGCTGTTTTTT.

The rearrangement uses TRBV2 and TRBJ2-5; D is undetermined. Germline-derived CDR1 and CDR2 are SNHLY and FYNNEI. This CDR3 region has 13 residues. Between the trimmed V and J ends, which lost 10 bases and 2 bases, there was a span of 14 bases. CDR3 nucleotide sequence: TGTGCCATCCCGATCGACGGTCAAGAGACCCAGTACTTC. Its translation is CAIPIDGQETQYF.

This clonotype was seen only a few times. The gene calls are TRBV7-9 and TRBJ2-7; 9 bases fit TRBD1. In germline, CDR1 is SEHNR, CDR2 FQNEAQ (reference sequence). The CDR3 extends over 17 amino acids. V was pared by 4 bases and J by 0 bases, with 10 bases of the junction left unmatched. The CDR3 protein is CASSSNQGQGSSYEQYF. As DNA, the CDR3 is TGTGCCAGCAGCTCGAATCAAGGACAGGGGAGCTCCTACGAGCAGTACTTC.

The chain links TRBV2 to TRBJ2-4; 10 bases agree with TRBD1. After removal of 6 bases from V and 5 bases from J, the junction contained 1 base not matched to a gene. The CDR3 consists of 13 residues. CDR1 is SNHLY and CDR2 is FYNNEI in the germline V gene. CDR3 sequence reads: CASRGTGENIQYF. For the CDR3, the DNA is TGTGCCAGCAGGGGGACAGGGGAAAACATTCAGTACTTC.

The CDR3 DNA is TGTGCCAGCAGGAAACGCAGGGGCGGATACCAAGAGACCCAGTACTTC. It is translated as CASRKRRGGYQETQYF. The rearrangement joins TRBV6-2 or TRBV6-3 to TRBJ2-5; perhaps TRBD1 as D (6 bases). The CDR3 contains 16 residues. Germline values: CDR1 MNHEY, CDR2 SVGEGT. V was clipped by 6 bases and J by 0 bases, with 17 bases between them.

This clonotype has a handful of counts. V usage is TRBV7-9 and J usage is TRBJ2-5; 14 positions match TRBD2. Germline values: CDR1 SEHNR, CDR2 FQNEAQ (reference sequence). V shed 4 bases, J shed 7 bases, and the junction held 5 bases outside the gene matches. CDR3 size: 15 residues. This CDR3 is CASSSGLAGGRTQYF. CDR3 DNA sequence: TGTGCCAGCAGCTCCGGACTAGCGGGGGGTAGGACCCAGTACTTC.

The chain links TRBV6-2 or TRBV6-3 to TRBJ2-2, with D maybe TRBD1 (6 bases). CDR3 length: 15 residues. CDR1 and CDR2 from the germline V gene are MNHEY and SVGEGT. The V end lost 4 bases, the J end lost 0 bases, and 9 bases lay between the germline ends. The CDR3 loop reads CASSWAGANTGELFF. The CDR3 DNA reads TGTGCCAGCAGTTGGGCAGGGGCGAACACCGGGGAGCTGTTTTTT.

This clonotype was seen ten or more times. The chain recombines TRBV27 with TRBJ2-7; D may be TRBD1 or TRBD2 (5 bases each). Germline V CDR1 and CDR2: MNHEY, SMNVEV (reference sequence). This CDR3 spans 15 amino acids. Trimming stripped 6 bases from V and 3 bases from J, with 18 bases between. The CDR3, as DNA: TGTGCCAGCAGCCCAGCCGGGGACGGATTCTACGAGCAGTACTTC. Protein: CASSPAGDGFYEQYF.

This clonotype has just one count. The gene calls are TRBV4-1 and TRBJ1-3, with D unclear. The CDR3 runs to 17 residues. The germline V and J ends were trimmed by 4 bases and 0 bases, with 16 bases remaining between them. Per germline, CDR1 MGHRA and CDR2 YSYEKL. CDR3 residues: CASSREISLDSGNTIYF. CDR3 DNA: TGCGCCAGCAGCCGAGAGATCAGCTTGGACTCTGGAAACACCATATATTTT.

The chain has TRBV6-5 and TRBJ1-1; D call uncertain. This CDR3 is 14 amino acids long. Germline V gene data show CDR1 as MNHEY and CDR2 as SVGAGI. Trimming took off 0 bases at V and 0 bases at J, with 5 bases between the two ends. For the CDR3, the DNA is TGTGCCAGCAGTTACTCCCTATTGAACACTGAAGCTTTCTTT. Translated, it gives CASSYSLLNTEAFF.

The rearrangement joins TRBV10-3 to TRBJ1-1; tentative D call: TRBD1 (5 bases). This CDR3 comprises 13 residues. The V gene's germline CDR1 is ENHRY and CDR2 SYGVKD. The V end was cut by 2 bases, the J end by 4 bases, with 8 bases between. CDR3 region: CAISEGGLTEAFF. The CDR3 DNA sequence: TGTGCCATCAGTGAGGGGGGACTCACTGAAGCTTTCTTT.

This clonotype has a count of ten or more. The chain is built from TRBV11-2 and TRBJ2-1, with 10 positions matching TRBD2. V shed 5 bases and J 3 bases; nucleotides not matched to a gene: 16. The CDR3 length is 19 residues. In germline, CDR1 is SGHAT, CDR2 FQNNGV. Here the CDR3 reads CASSPTISRGLASYNEQFF. The CDR3 DNA is TGTGCCAGCAGCCCCACTATTTCGAGGGGACTAGCGAGCTACAATGAGCAGTTCTTC. The full variable domain, rest sourced from reference TRBV11-2 and TRBJ2-1, is EAGVAQSPRYKIIEKRQSVAFWCNPISGHATLYWYQQILGQGPKLLIQFQNNGVVDDSQLPKDRFSAERLKGVDSTLKIQPAKLEDSAVYLCASSPTISRGLASYNEQFFGPGTRLTVL.

In this sample, this clonotype turned up a few times. The chain is built from TRBV6-5 and TRBJ1-1; D may be TRBD1 (6 bases). The length of the CDR3 is 17 residues. V was trimmed by 0 bases and J by 3 bases, leaving 17 bases between them. The germline V gene has CDR1 MNHEY and CDR2 SVGAGI. CDR3 loop: CASSYSQYPGEDTEAFF. As DNA, the CDR3 is TGTGCCAGCAGTTACTCCCAATATCCAGGGGAGGACACTGAAGCTTTCTTT.

This clonotype was seen only a few times. The CDR3 loop reads CASSFWDRAGNTIYF. In DNA, the CDR3 is TGTGCCAGCAGCTTTTGGGACAGGGCTGGAAACACCATATATTTT. This rearrangement joins TRBV7-9 to TRBJ1-3; 9 bases match TRBD1. This CDR3 region has 15 residues. The V gene end was trimmed by 3 bases and the J gene end by 2 bases; junction bases not matched to a gene: 2. The V gene's germline CDR1 is SEHNR and CDR2 FQNEAQ (reference sequence).